This T cell receptor beta chain appears in the sequencing data of a study of Ad26.COV2.S vaccination and SARS-CoV-2 variants. The CDR3 is 16 amino acids. The germline V gene has CDR1 MDHEN and CDR2 SYDVKM. The V gene lost 5 bases and the J gene lost 2 bases, with 16 bases spanning the gap. The protocol was immunoSEQ multiplex PCR, while the TCRdb copy is restricted to in-frame clones and leaves out a portion. The table has hundreds of thousands of clones, about 91% seen once. As to treatment: roughly 20 received Ad26.COV2.S at low or high dose, single or two shots; roughly five received placebo; per-sample allocation not given. Samples were taken on day 63 after the first vaccine or placebo injection.

Sequences were derived from peripheral blood, sampled in a trial of Ad26.COV2.S vaccine versus placebo. The TCR originated in a person aged 18-65 years who received the Ad26.COV2.S COVID-19 vaccine or a placebo. This chain links TRBV28 with TRBJ1-3; weak D call: TRBD1 (5 bases). Here the CDR3 DNA reads TGTGCCAGCAGTCAATCGACAGTTCATCCTGGAAACACCATATATTTT. It specifies CASSQSTVHPGNTIYF.